What follows describes a single TCR beta chain. Cohort 3 recovery required two negative PCRs, clearance, or symptom resolution. The data derive from a study of blood T cell repertoires in COVID-19. The wider study: The analysed material was cDNA or gDNA that came from T cells, B-cell-depleted T cells, or PBMCs.

Profiling relied on immunoSEQ multiplex PCR, and the TCRdb table lists in-frame clones only, not all of them. This table has 160,000 or so clones, roughly 80% appearing once. From germline, CDR1 is MNHEY and CDR2 SMNVEV (reference sequence). This CDR3 contains 13 residues. Trimming shortened V by 5 bases and J by 2 bases, and 9 bases separated the two germline ends. This receptor was taken from a woman aged 55-69 years who had recovered from COVID-19. Sequencing was done on a sample of PBMCs or T cells enriched from blood (not recorded which). The chain recombines TRBV27 with TRBJ1-2; D perhaps matches TRBD1 (5 bases). The CDR3, as DNA: TGTGCCAGCAGTCCGACAGAGAACTATGGCTACACCTTC. It codes for CASSPTENYGYTF.